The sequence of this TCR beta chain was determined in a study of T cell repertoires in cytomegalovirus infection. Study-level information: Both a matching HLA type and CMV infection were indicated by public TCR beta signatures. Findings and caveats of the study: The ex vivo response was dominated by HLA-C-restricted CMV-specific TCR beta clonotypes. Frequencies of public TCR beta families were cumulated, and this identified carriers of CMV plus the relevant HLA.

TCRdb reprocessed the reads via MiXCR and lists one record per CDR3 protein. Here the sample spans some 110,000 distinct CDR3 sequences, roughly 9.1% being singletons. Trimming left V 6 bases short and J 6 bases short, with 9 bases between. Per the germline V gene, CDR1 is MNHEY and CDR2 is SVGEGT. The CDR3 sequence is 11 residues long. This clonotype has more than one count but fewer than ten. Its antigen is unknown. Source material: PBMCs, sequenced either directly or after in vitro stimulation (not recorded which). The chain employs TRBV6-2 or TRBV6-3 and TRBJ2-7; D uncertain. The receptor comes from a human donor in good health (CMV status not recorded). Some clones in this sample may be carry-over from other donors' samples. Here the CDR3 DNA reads TGTGCCAGCAGCCGGACGGGCGAGCAGTACTTC. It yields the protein CASSRTGEQYF.